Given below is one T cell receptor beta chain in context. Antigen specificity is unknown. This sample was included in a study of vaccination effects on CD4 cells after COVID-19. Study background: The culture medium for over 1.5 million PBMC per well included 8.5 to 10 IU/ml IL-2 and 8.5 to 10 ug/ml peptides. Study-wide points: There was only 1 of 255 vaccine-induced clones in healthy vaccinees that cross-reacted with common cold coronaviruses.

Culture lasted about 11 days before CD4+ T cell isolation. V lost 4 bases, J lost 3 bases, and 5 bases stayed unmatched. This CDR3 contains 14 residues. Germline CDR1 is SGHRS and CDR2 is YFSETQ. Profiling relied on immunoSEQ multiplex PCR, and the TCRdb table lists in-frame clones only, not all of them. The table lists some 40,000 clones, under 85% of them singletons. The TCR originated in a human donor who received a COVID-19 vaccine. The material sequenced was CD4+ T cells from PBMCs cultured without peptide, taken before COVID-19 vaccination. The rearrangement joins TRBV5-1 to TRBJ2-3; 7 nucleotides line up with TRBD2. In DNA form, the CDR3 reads TGCGCCAGCAGCCAGGGAGGGCTTACAGATACGCAGTATTTT. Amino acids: CASSQGGLTDTQYF.